This T cell receptor (beta chain) stems from a study of cytomegalovirus exposure and HLA in healthy donors. Study context: The 550 to 800 first-cohort repertoires and the 95 to 150 validation repertoires shared the same platform, a later analysis reported. Overall study results and limits: Reports described diagnosis of cytomegalovirus status by the classifier as highly specific and sensitive. A later analysis found first-cohort TCR clusters tended to co-occur in the 95 to 150 validation repertoires. Confirmation in vitro established that a few CMV-associated chains were specific for CMV antigens.

This clone was seen once. As yet, its antigen is unknown. This CDR3 has 16 amino acids. CDR1 is MNHEY, CDR2 SMNVEV, per germline (reference sequence). Deletions cut 3 bases from V and 0 bases from J, with 13 bases between. Using immunoSEQ multiplex PCR, the repertoire was profiled, and TCRdb retains in-frame clones only, with some absent. The repertoire holds roughly 270,000 clones, with around nine tenths as singletons. The clonotype was recovered from a woman between 18 and 29 years old in good health and CMV-seronegative. The chain uses TRBV27 and TRBJ2-3; unclear D gene. The sample taken for sequencing was PBMCs. The CDR3 bases are TGTGCCAGCAGTTTCATTTGGGCAGCTAGCACAGATACGCAGTATTTT. Translation gives CASSFIWAASTDTQYF.